These 16 T cell receptor beta chains were all obtained from the same sample, sequenced in a study of T cell responses to AZD1222 COVID-19 vaccine. The method was immunoSEQ multiplex PCR; TCRdb's version includes in-frame clones alone and lacks a portion of them. In the table there are 95,000 to 150,000 clones, roughly 90% of which are singletons. Sequenced material: peripheral blood, taken on day 0 of AZD1222 vaccination. Source of these receptors: an adult in good health.

The genes are TRBV6-2 or TRBV6-3 and TRBJ2-5; D tentatively reads TRBD1 or TRBD2 (5 bases each). This CDR3 comprises 14 residues. Trimming shortened V by 2 bases and J by 6 bases, and 13 bases separated the two germline ends. The germline CDR1 and CDR2 sequences are MNHEY and SVGEGT. DNA of the CDR3: TGTGCCAGCAGTTACGGGACGCCCGGAAAGACCCAGTACTTC. Its protein is CASSYGTPGKTQYF.

The V and J genes are TRBV3-1 (or the pseudogene TRBV3-2) and TRBJ2-7; the D gene is possibly TRBD1 (6 bases). CDR3 size: 14 residues. CDR1 and CDR2 from the germline V gene are LGHDT and YNNKEL (reference sequence). V gave up 3 bases and J gave up 1 base, with 10 bases separating them. This chain's CDR3 is CASSQRTASYEQYF. CDR3 nucleotide sequence: TGTGCCAGCAGCCAGAGGACAGCATCCTACGAGCAGTACTTC.

The chain has TRBV4-2 and TRBJ2-2; 7 nucleotides match TRBD2. This CDR3 comprises 16 residues. Germline CDR1 and CDR2: LGHNA and YNFKEQ. J gave up 2 bases and V 3 bases, and 6 bases lay outside the gene matches. CDR3 DNA: TGTGCCAGCAGCCAGTCGGGACTACTCAACACCGGGGAGCTGTTTTTT. The encoded protein is CASSQSGLLNTGELFF.

The rearrangement links TRBV28 to TRBJ2-1, with D possibly being TRBD2 (7 bases). V lost 8 bases to trimming and J lost 0 bases, with 23 bases between them. Looked up from germline, CDR1 is MDHEN and CDR2 is SYDVKM. The CDR3 loop spans 18 amino acids. The CDR3: CASQSPARGRSSYNEQFF. CDR3 DNA: TGTGCCAGCCAATCTCCCGCGCGGGGGCGGAGCTCCTACAATGAGCAGTTCTTC.

The gene calls are TRBV5-4 and TRBJ1-6; 9 nucleotides align to TRBD1. V lost 1 base, J lost 7 bases, and 6 bases stayed unmatched. Germline V CDR1 and CDR2: SGHNT, YYREEE (reference sequence). This CDR3 has 16 residues. Written as DNA, the CDR3 is TGTGCCAGCAGCTTGTCCGGACAGGGGATCAATTCACCCCTCCACTTT. Translated, it gives CASSLSGQGINSPLHF.

V gene TRBV4-3 combines with J gene TRBJ1-1, with 7 bases identical to TRBD1. The V segment lost 5 bases and the J segment 5 bases; nucleotides outside the gene matches: 2. Per the germline V gene, CDR1 is LGHNA and CDR2 is YSLEER. The CDR3 sequence is 12 residues long. The CDR3 here is CASSIRGTEAFF. The CDR3 DNA reads TGCGCCAGCAGCATCAGGGGGACTGAAGCTTTCTTT.

The CDR3 DNA sequence: TGTGCCACCAGCAGAACAACCCCGGGCACTGAAGCTTTCTTT. Translating it yields CATSRTTPGTEAFF. This chain connects TRBV15 to TRBJ1-1; D is ambiguous. With 2 bases removed from V and 4 bases from J, the gap between germline ends came to 11 bases. CDR3 length equals 14 residues. Germline V gives CDR1 LNHNV, CDR2 YYDKDF (reference sequence).

For the CDR3, the DNA is TGTGCCAGCAGCTTGGGGGGACAGGGGGTCAATCAGCCCCAGCATTTT. Translated: CASSLGGQGVNQPQHF. The chain is built from TRBV5-8 and TRBJ1-5, with TRBD1 identical over 11 bases. The length of the CDR3 is 16 residues. Germline assignment: CDR1 SGHTS and CDR2 YDEGEE. The V segment lost 0 bases and the J segment 3 bases; nucleotides outside the gene matches: 2.

The CDR3 spells CASSEDRGRGNTIYF. CDR3 bases: TGTGCCAGCAGTGAAGACAGGGGGCGCGGAAACACCATATATTTT. The rearrangement links TRBV6-1 to TRBJ1-3, with 9 bases lining up with TRBD1. With V trimmed by 1 base and J by 4 bases, 2 bases remained unmatched. The CDR3 runs 15 residues. Germline values: CDR1 MNHNS, CDR2 SASEGT.

The rearrangement links TRBV28 to TRBJ2-7, with D perhaps given as TRBD1 or TRBD2 (5 bases each). Per germline, CDR1 MDHEN and CDR2 SYDVKM. Deletions cut 2 bases from V and 10 bases from J, with 12 bases between. This CDR3 has 12 residues. The chain's CDR3 is CASSLGLGAQYF. The CDR3 DNA reads TGTGCCAGCAGTTTAGGACTTGGGGCTCAGTACTTC. The variable domain in full, with the rest retrieved from reference TRBV28 and TRBJ2-7, is DVKVTQSSRYLVKRTGEKVFLECVQDMDHENMFWYRQDPGLGLRLIYFSYDVKMKEKGDIPEGYSVSREKKERFSLILESASTNQTSMYLCASSLGLGAQYFGPGTRLTVT.

This clone appeared a single time. The chain is built from TRBV7-9 and TRBJ1-3; no clear D. The CDR3 consists of 15 residues. V lost 5 bases and J lost 4, with 15 bases in between. Germline V gene lookup returns CDR1 SEHNR and CDR2 FQNEAQ (reference sequence). CDR3 bases: TGTGCCAGCAGCCGATTGACCCTTGCGGGAAACACCATATATTTT. Translation: CASSRLTLAGNTIYF.

The rearrangement links TRBV5-6 to TRBJ1-2; D unclear. V was trimmed by 0 bases and J by 8 bases, leaving 14 bases between them. Germline assignment: CDR1 SGHDT and CDR2 YYEEEE. The CDR3 loop spans 14 amino acids. The CDR3 protein is CASSLERILSGYTF. The CDR3 nucleotides read TGTGCCAGCAGCTTGGAACGGATCCTTTCAGGCTACACCTTC.

This chain links TRBV27 with TRBJ2-7; tentatively, D is TRBD2 (6 bases). The germline V gene has CDR1 MNHEY and CDR2 SMNVEV (reference sequence). The germline V and J ends were trimmed by 2 bases and 4 bases, with 12 bases remaining between them. CDR3 length: 14 residues. CDR3 coding DNA: TGTGCCAGCAGTTTACGGGACTCGAATTACGAGCAGTACTTC. Protein sequence: CASSLRDSNYEQYF.

The J gene is TRBJ1-5, the V gene TRBV6-5, with D perhaps matching TRBD1 (5 bases). The germline V and J ends were trimmed by 8 bases and 11 bases, with 13 bases remaining between them. Germline CDR1 and CDR2: MNHEY and SVGAGI. This CDR3 has 11 amino acids. CDR3 residues: CASGEGPAQHF. The CDR3 DNA reads TGTGCCAGCGGCGAGGGACCGGCCCAGCATTTT.

J is TRBJ2-5 and V is TRBV10-3, with D possibly being TRBD1 (6 bases). V lost 4 bases, J lost 5 bases, and 8 bases lay in between. CDR1 is ENHRY and CDR2 is SYGVKD in the germline V gene. This CDR3 has 12 amino acids. The CDR3 DNA reads as TGTGCCATCAGTGGCCAGGGGGAGACCCAGTACTTC. Translating it yields CAISGQGETQYF.

The rearrangement links TRBV7-6 to TRBJ2-1; 10 bases agree with TRBD2. Germline CDR1 and CDR2: SGHVS and FNYEAQ. The CDR3 is 21 amino acids. The trim removed 1 base at V and 3 bases at J, leaving 18 bases unmatched. In nucleotides, the CDR3 is TGTGCCAGCAGCTTAGAACCCCCCCTAGCGGGAGAGGTCTTAATCTACAATGAGCAGTTCTTC. Encoded protein: CASSLEPPLAGEVLIYNEQFF. The whole variable domain, filled in from reference TRBV7-6 and TRBJ2-1, reads GAGVSQSPRYKVTKRGQDVALRCDPISGHVSLYWYRQALGQGPEFLTYFNYEAQQDKSGLPNDRFSAERPEGSISTLTIQRTEQRDSAMYRCASSLEPPLAGEVLIYNEQFFGPGTRLTVL.